Here is one TCR beta chain with its context. This clonotype appeared a single time. Its antigen remains unidentified. The record has no base qualities; no much larger clone is one base away. One read alone provides weak support. The CDR3 contains 15 residues, cysteine and phenylalanine counted. CDR3 DNA only is kept here, 45 bases in frame from base 1. V and J are truncated by 0 bases and 0 bases respectively, leaving an intervening sequence of 5 bases. According to the germline V gene, CDR1 reads SGHTA and CDR2 reads FQGTGA. Library preparation employed 5' RACE. Reads for this sample came from a NextSeq 500. Unique molecular identifiers were attached to individual cDNA molecules in the TCR library protocol so that sequencing error and PCR bias could be corrected. Sequencing covered both TCR alpha and beta chains, and within each sample the abundances of alpha and beta sequences were tightly co-correlated. The authors' analysis ran thus. Decombinator V4 was used to annotate the V gene, J gene and CDR3 of the TCR sequences. TCRs were defined as expanded if a significant change between any two time points was detected under a Poisson model with p below 0.0001. TCR abundances were normalised to the total number of TCRs sequenced per sample and were expressed as counts per million. MAIT TCRs were defined by TRAV1-2 paired with TRAJ12, TRAJ20 or TRAJ33, and iNKT TCRs by TRAV10 paired with TRAJ18. VDJdb, accessed 1 November 2021, was searched for CMV, EBV and SARS-CoV-2 annotated TCRs, excluding TCRs annotated for multiple antigens. TCRdb passed the public sequencing reads through fastp at Q25 and MiXCR, retaining productive beta sequences. Rows are combined by CDR3 protein, so each entry shows the most common genes and DNA. V and J calls and clone size were set by TCRdb, not the authors. Within this sample are approximately 88,000 distinct CDR3 sequences, with around 13% of them counted one time only. The ten largest clones represent around 1.5% of the sample.

A case-control design nested within a healthcare worker cohort in London, UK, was used, with weekly nasopharyngeal swab PCR tests and blood sampling performed. Healthcare workers were recruited during the week of the UK lockdown, between 23 and 31 March 2020, and followed weekly for up to 16 weeks. This entry is derived from a study of early T cells in non-severe SARS-CoV-2 infection (dated by TCRdb to 2020 to 2022). At the level of the whole study: Because TCR sequencing relied on bulk RNA taken from unsorted whole blood, pairing of alpha and beta chains was not possible.

What the authors observed across the whole study: Matching against VDJdb was skewed toward anti-spike CD8 responses, likely underestimated virus-specific expansions, and missed private and CD4 specificities.

The sequence is built from TRBV7-3 and TRBJ1-4, with no reliable assignment of the D segment. This TCR was sampled from an adult who was a healthcare worker with PCR-confirmed SARS-CoV-2 infection or an uninfected control (not recorded which). Sequences were obtained from whole blood. The CDR3 corresponds to CASSLTSSTNEKLFF. The bases are TGTGCCAGCAGCTTAACGTCCTCAACTAATGAAAAACTGTTTTTT.